This T cell receptor (beta chain) stems from a study of blood T cell repertoires in COVID-19. Trimming took off 2 bases at V and 1 base at J, with 10 bases between the two ends. The germline gives CDR1 SGHRS, CDR2 YFSETQ. The CDR3 spans 14 residues. Recovered status applied to Cohort 3 donors who had two consecutive negative PCRs. It also applied to those with clearance or with symptom resolution. To note about this clone: This sample also contains other DNA sequences that code for the same CDR3.

Original handling: The authors estimated nucleated cell counts from reference gene primer amplification. Sequencing was performed with immunoSEQ multiplex PCR; in TCRdb, only in-frame clones are kept and a portion is missing. The V and J calls and clone size were taken over from that table, and D and trimming were inferred from the DNA. Seen here are 350,000 to 550,000 clones, roughly nine tenths observed once, and the top ten hold roughly 1.1%. The V call is TRBV5-1, the J call TRBJ2-7; TRBD1 is a possible D gene (7 bases). Material for sequencing was PBMCs or T cells enriched from blood (not recorded which). The clonotype was recovered from a man aged 25-45 years who had recovered from COVID-19. CDR3 nucleotide sequence: TGCGCCAGCAGCTTAGCAGGGGGGTCCTACGAGCAGTACTTC. Translated, it gives CASSLAGGSYEQYF.